This T cell receptor beta chain was sequenced for a study of vaccination effects on CD4 cells after COVID-19. TCRdb's copy holds only in-frame clones and misses some; the assay was immunoSEQ multiplex PCR. The table lists 20,000 to 30,000 clones, roughly three quarters of them singletons, with roughly 17% in the top ten. CDR3 length: 16 residues. CDR1 is SGHTA and CDR2 is FQGTGA in the germline V gene. The junction had 5 bases not matched to a gene; V was cut back by 1 base and J by 2 bases. Antigen-specific CD4+ T cells expanded by the ViraFEST assay with viral peptide pools were then sequenced. Upon completion of around eleven days in culture, CD4+ T cells were isolated. This person caught SARS-CoV-2 sometime from March to December 2020, and PCR testing confirmed the infection. Worth noting for this clone: Antigen specificity is unknown.

The chain recombines TRBV7-3 with TRBJ2-1, with 7 bases identical to TRBD2. This TCR was recovered from a human donor who had a prior SARS-CoV-2 infection. The sample consisted of CD4+ T cells from PBMCs cultured with SARS-CoV-2 spike peptides, taken before COVID-19 vaccination. CDR3 sequence: CASSLRPGGAYNEQFF. DNA for the CDR3: TGTGCCAGCAGCTTAAGACCGGGGGGAGCCTACAATGAGCAGTTCTTC.